This entry lists 24 T cell receptor beta chains sequenced from one sample in a study of regulatory T cells in long-lasting Graves disease. Time point defined: newly diagnosed GD, antithyroid drugs for less than 3 months. PBMCs provided the RNA from which the TCR library was made. Both iRepertoire HTBI primers and Arm-PCR of CDR3 regions were used to build the TCR beta libraries. Each CDR3 protein is one row after TCRdb ran MiXCR on the multiplex PCR reads. The profile shows roughly 610,000 distinct CDR3 sequences, roughly 15% of them singletons. This same sample was also part of a study on T cells in Graves' hyperthyroidism and ophthalmopathy.

The starting material was peripheral blood mononuclear cells (PBMCs), obtained at new diagnosis, from a patient treated with antithyroid drugs. These TCRs come from a young woman with Graves disease.

This clonotype showed up many times. This sequence joins TRBV28 and TRBJ2-2, with TRBD1 identical over 8 bases. With V trimmed by 6 bases and J by 5 bases, 8 bases remained unmatched. This CDR3 spans 15 amino acids. Germline assignment: CDR1 MDHEN and CDR2 SYDVKM. The CDR3, as DNA: TGTGCCAGCAGCCTATCGGACAGGGCGACCGGGGAGCTGTTTTTT. Its protein is CASSLSDRATGELFF.

A few counts support this clonotype. This chain joins TRBV3-1 and TRBJ2-5; the match to TRBD1 covers 10 bases. There are 15 residues in the CDR3. The J segment lost 2 bases and the V segment lost 4 bases, leaving 4 bases of the junction unmatched. Germline V gene sequence: CDR1 LGHDT, CDR2 YNNKEL (reference sequence). The CDR3, as DNA: TGTGCCAGCAGCCGATGGGGACAGGGGCAAGAGACCCAGTACTTC. Translating it yields CASSRWGQGQETQYF.

This clonotype appeared a few times. The V call is TRBV20-1, the J call TRBJ2-7; 7 nucleotides agree with TRBD1. The CDR3 length is 12 residues. With V trimmed by 6 bases and J by 6 bases, 8 bases remained unmatched. Germline V CDR1 and CDR2: DFQATT, SNEGSKA (reference sequence). The CDR3 DNA is TGCAGTGCCCAAAGACAGGGTGGCGAGCAGTACTTC. This encodes CSAQRQGGEQYF.

This clonotype was detected many times. The chain couples TRBV27 to TRBJ1-6; 8 bases align to TRBD1. Trimming at V came to 2 bases and at J to 10 bases, leaving 4 bases not matched to a gene. The CDR3 is 14 amino acids. CDR1 and CDR2 (germline): MNHEY, SMNVEV (reference sequence). The CDR3, as DNA: TGTGCCAGCAGTTTAGACAGGGGCCGATCACCCCTCCACTTT. Its translation: CASSLDRGRSPLHF.

The table lists this clonotype with a few counts. The chain employs TRBV20-1 and TRBJ1-5; 11 positions agree with TRBD1. The CDR3 loop spans 16 amino acids. V lost 6 bases to trimming and J lost 0 bases; unmatched junction nucleotides: 7. Germline-derived CDR1 and CDR2 are DFQATT and SNEGSKA (reference sequence). The CDR3 loop reads CSARDRGSISNQPQHF. The CDR3 nucleotides are TGCAGTGCACGGGACAGGGGGAGTATTAGCAATCAGCCCCAGCATTTT.

As for this clonotype: Being one base from a much bigger clone, this may be a read error. The chain has TRBV2 and TRBJ1-4, with 7 bases lining up with TRBD1. Germline V gene lookup returns CDR1 SNHLY and CDR2 FYNNEI. V lost 5 bases and J lost 4; bases outside the gene matches: 13. This CDR3 has 17 amino acids. Written as DNA, the CDR3 is TGTGCCAGCAGTACACTCTTCCCGGGACAGATTAATGAAAAACTGTTTTTT. The encoded protein is CASSTLFPGQINEKLFF.

This clonotype was observed a few times. This chain connects TRBV4-1 to TRBJ2-1; 8 positions agree with TRBD2. V lost 2 bases and J lost 4; bases outside the gene matches: 10. The CDR3 spans 17 residues. Germline V gene sequence: CDR1 MGHRA, CDR2 YSYEKL. Here the CDR3 reads CASSQRGAGGSYNEQFF. In nucleotides, the CDR3 is TGCGCCAGCAGCCAAAGGGGCGCGGGAGGTAGTTACAATGAGCAGTTCTTC.

This clonotype was recorded many times. The rearrangement joins TRBV19 to TRBJ1-5; D perhaps matches TRBD1 (6 bases). V lost 5 bases and J 6 bases, leaving 23 bases between the germline ends. In germline, CDR1 is LNHDA, CDR2 SQIVND (reference sequence). The CDR3 has 17 amino acids. The CDR3 loop is CASSEVGRGSWSQPQHF. CDR3 sequence (DNA): TGTGCCAGTAGTGAAGTCGGCAGGGGAAGTTGGAGTCAGCCCCAGCATTTT. Full variable domain (remainder filled in from reference TRBV19 and TRBJ1-5): DGGITQSPKYLFRKEGQNVTLSCEQNLNHDAMYWYRQDPGQGLRLIYYSQIVNDFQKGDIAEGYSVSREKKESFPLTVTSAQKNPTAFYLCASSEVGRGSWSQPQHFGDGTRLSIL.

The chain employs TRBV3-1 and TRBJ2-3; 10 nucleotides align to TRBD2. This CDR3 contains 16 residues. The germline V gene has CDR1 LGHDT and CDR2 YNNKEL (reference sequence). The V segment lost 3 bases and the J segment 6 bases; nucleotides outside the gene matches: 9. CDR3 bases: TGTGCCAGCAGCCAGAATCCGGGACTAGCGTCCGATACGCAGTATTTT. This translates into CASSQNPGLASDTQYF.

The CDR3 DNA sequence: TGTGCCAGCAGCTTTCGGGTACGCGCAAGGGAAGGCTACACCTTC. This codes for CASSFRVRAREGYTF. V is TRBV5-4 and J is TRBJ1-2; D is undetermined. The V and J ends lost 2 bases and 8 bases respectively, with 19 bases between them. Germline values: CDR1 SGHNT, CDR2 YYREEE (reference sequence). This CDR3 spans 15 amino acids.

This clonotype has at least ten counts. The rearrangement uses TRBV27 and TRBJ1-1; 8 nucleotides agree with TRBD1. This CDR3 has 14 amino acids. V lost 7 bases to trimming and J lost 7 bases; unmatched junction nucleotides: 11. The germline V gene has CDR1 MNHEY and CDR2 SMNVEV (reference sequence). The CDR3 DNA sequence: TGTGCCAGCATTAATCAGGGGGACAGGAATGAAGCTTTCTTT. Translating gives CASINQGDRNEAFF.

This chain joins TRBV5-1 and TRBJ2-1, with 13 bases lining up with TRBD2. V lost 4 bases, J lost 7 bases, and 11 bases stayed unmatched. The CDR3 totals 17 residues. The germline V gene has CDR1 SGHRS and CDR2 YFSETQ. CDR3 residues: CASSRRTSGSFVNEQFF. For the CDR3, the DNA is TGCGCCAGCAGCCGGCGGACTAGCGGGAGTTTTGTTAATGAGCAGTTCTTC.

The rearrangement links TRBV11-2 to TRBJ1-1; 9 bases match TRBD1. V shed 4 bases and J 10 bases; nucleotides not matched to a gene: 4. In germline, CDR1 is SGHAT, CDR2 FQNNGV. The CDR3 is 12 residues long. This CDR3 reads CASSSDRGTAFF. CDR3 in DNA: TGTGCCAGCAGCTCGGACAGGGGAACAGCTTTCTTT.

In its sample, this clonotype was seen many times. The V and J genes are TRBV28 and TRBJ1-2; 12 nucleotides align to TRBD1. The trim removed 6 bases at V and 1 base at J, leaving 12 bases unmatched. CDR3 length equals 18 residues. Germline V gene data show CDR1 as MDHEN and CDR2 as SYDVKM. Here the CDR3 reads CASRTIGTGGQYNYGYTF. CDR3 DNA: TGTGCCAGCAGAACGATCGGGACAGGGGGCCAGTATAACTATGGCTACACCTTC.

This clonotype has only a few counts. The V gene is TRBV25-1, the J gene TRBJ2-5; D assignment may be TRBD1 or TRBD2 (5 bases each). V was shortened by 0 bases and J by 4 bases, with 12 bases between the two germline ends. Germline V lookup: CDR1 MGHDK, CDR2 SYGVNS. CDR3 length: 15 amino acids. In DNA form, the CDR3 reads TGTGCCAGCAGTGAATATGCAGGGAGTGGAGAGACCCAGTACTTC. This sequence encodes CASSEYAGSGETQYF. Combining the CDR3 with reference TRBV25-1 and TRBJ2-5 gives the whole variable domain EADIYQTPRYLVIGTGKKITLECSQTMGHDKMYWYQQDPGMELHLIHYSYGVNSTEKGDLSSESTVSRIRTEHFPLTLESARPSHTSQYLCASSEYAGSGETQYFGPGTRLLVL.

The V call is TRBV5-6, the J call TRBJ2-7, with a tentative D call TRBD2 (5 bases). Germline V CDR1 and CDR2: SGHDT, YYEEEE. The CDR3 spans 15 residues. The germline V and J ends were trimmed by 6 bases and 0 bases, with 16 bases remaining between them. The CDR3 loop is CASTIDRGSSYEQYF. Written as DNA, the CDR3 is TGTGCCAGCACCATCGACCGGGGAAGCTCCTACGAGCAGTACTTC. Full variable domain (rest looked up from reference TRBV5-6 and TRBJ2-7): DAGVTQSPTHLIKTRGQQVTLRCSPKSGHDTVSWYQQALGQGPQFIFQYYEEEERQRGNFPDRFSGHQFPNYSSELNVNALLLGDSALYLCASTIDRGSSYEQYFGPGTRLTVT.

The rearrangement joins TRBV7-9 to TRBJ2-3, with 8 positions matching TRBD2. V dropped 2 bases and J dropped 2; count of bases not matched to a gene: 6. The germline V gene encodes CDR1 SEHNR and CDR2 FQNEAQ (reference sequence). This CDR3 is 16 amino acids long. The CDR3 loop reads CASSLSELAATDTQYF. As DNA, the CDR3 is TGTGCCAGCAGCTTATCGGAACTAGCGGCCACAGATACGCAGTATTTT.

This clonotype was found many times. This chain joins TRBV12-3 or TRBV12-4 and TRBJ1-5, with D unclear. The CDR3 loop spans 16 amino acids. Trimming left V 4 bases short and J 0 bases short, with 13 bases between. As DNA, the CDR3 is TGTGCCAGCAGTTACTCCAACCCCTTTAGCAATCAGCCCCAGCATTTT. This gives the protein CASSYSNPFSNQPQHF.

The rearrangement joins TRBV6-1 to TRBJ1-5, with 8 bases identical to TRBD1. Germline trimming cut 5 bases from V and 0 bases from J; bases unmatched to any gene: 3. The CDR3 loop spans 15 amino acids. The germline CDR1 and CDR2 sequences are MNHNS and SASEGT. The CDR3 reads CASSLQGGSNQPQHF. CDR3 bases: TGTGCCAGCAGTCTACAGGGGGGTAGCAATCAGCCCCAGCATTTT.

This chain uses TRBV11-2 with TRBJ1-3; D is undetermined. The CDR3 loop spans 18 amino acids. Trimming took 0 bases from V and 2 from J, leaving 17 bases between them. Germline CDR1 is SGHAT and CDR2 is FQNNGV. CDR3 nucleotides: TGTGCCAGCAGCTTAGATCTCAAGCCTGCCTGGGCTGGAAACACCATATATTTT. Encoded protein: CASSLDLKPAWAGNTIYF.

This clonotype was detected ten times or more. Compared with germline, one end of the junction differs, possibly owing to a read error. The chain couples TRBV5-1 to TRBJ1-4, with D unclear. CDR1 and CDR2 from the germline V gene are SGHRS and YFSETQ. This CDR3 has 13 residues. CDR3 sequence reads: CASSPERNEKLFF. The CDR3 DNA reads TGTGCCAGCAGCCCCGAAAGAAATGAAAAACTGTTTTTT.

This chain links TRBV19 with TRBJ1-5, with no clear D. V gave up 4 bases and J gave up 0 bases, with 7 bases separating them. CDR1 is LNHDA and CDR2 is SQIVND in the germline V gene (reference sequence). CDR3 length: 14 residues. CDR3 DNA sequence: TGTGCCAGTAGTAAGCGAGATAGCAATCAGCCCCAGCATTTT. It specifies CASSKRDSNQPQHF.

This clonotype showed up just a few times. CDR3 region: CASSIVSGNTEAFF. The CDR3 DNA reads as TGTGCCAGTAGTATAGTAAGCGGGAACACTGAAGCTTTCTTT. The chain employs TRBV19 and TRBJ1-1, with no clear D. The V end lost 1 base, the J end lost 1 base, and 7 bases lay between the germline ends. Germline CDR1 LNHDA, CDR2 SQIVND (reference sequence). This CDR3 is 14 amino acids long.

The chain combines TRBV6-2 or TRBV6-3 with TRBJ2-3; D is possibly TRBD1 (5 bases). Trimming shortened V by 7 bases and J by 4 bases, and 15 bases separated the two germline ends. The CDR3 covers 14 residues. The germline CDR1 and CDR2 sequences are MNHEY and SVGEGT. The CDR3 DNA follows: TGTGCCAGCATGCAGGGTGGGTTTTCAGATACGCAGTATTTT. Protein product: CASMQGGFSDTQYF.